This is a list of T cell receptor beta chains from one sample in a study of blood T cells in healthy people across ages. One entry per CDR3 protein, called by TCRdb with MiXCR from the 5' RACE reads. The data contain fewer than 800,000 distinct CDR3 sequences, around 48% of them seen just once; the ten biggest clones take up 25% to 35%. The sequenced material came from blood. The receptors come from an older woman in good health. CDR3s leave out the opening cysteine and the closing phenylalanine or tryptophan. Where a row states a size, it is once, few, many or the class of an expanded clone; other rows omit it.

V gene: TRBV7-9
clone size: .
J gene: TRBJ1-4
CDR3 protein: ASSPEREKLF

V gene: TRBV29-1
clone size: .
J gene: TRBJ2-5
CDR3 protein: SVELAGEETQY

V gene: TRBV2
clone size: few
J gene: TRBJ2-7
CDR3 protein: ASSVGRSYEQY

V gene: TRBV7-2
clone size: .
J gene: .
CDR3 protein: ASRAGLGGEQY

V gene: TRBV6-2/TRBV6-3
clone size: once
J gene: TRBJ2-1
CDR3 protein: ASGVSVESYNEQF

V gene: TRBV7-2
clone size: few
J gene: TRBJ2-1
CDR3 protein: ASSLADRGQRSYNEQF

V gene: TRBV3-1
clone size: few
J gene: TRBJ2-6
CDR3 protein: ASSPMTNSGANVLT

V gene: TRBV4-2
clone size: few
J gene: TRBJ1-6
CDR3 protein: ASSQDWRDNSPLH

V gene: TRBV4-1
clone size: .
J gene: TRBJ2-3
CDR3 protein: ASSHPDLSTDTQY

V gene: TRBV7-2
clone size: .
J gene: TRBJ1-6
CDR3 protein: ASSLGLAASPLH

V gene: TRBV4-2
clone size: few
J gene: TRBJ1-6
CDR3 protein: ASSQDPGANSPLH

V gene: TRBV20-1
clone size: .
J gene: .
CDR3 protein: SARDRVLSIQY

V gene: TRBV28
clone size: .
J gene: TRBJ2-3
CDR3 protein: ASSPIDISSTDTQY

V gene: TRBV20-1
clone size: few
J gene: TRBJ2-1
CDR3 protein: SARRQENEQF

V gene: TRBV6-2/TRBV6-3
clone size: .
J gene: TRBJ1-2
CDR3 protein: ASGYVGYT

V gene: TRBV27
clone size: .
J gene: .
CDR3 protein: ASSLSSQGLGYEQY

V gene: TRBV7-2
clone size: .
J gene: TRBJ2-5
CDR3 protein: ASSLRLAPHEQY

V gene: TRBV6-2/TRBV6-3
clone size: .
J gene: TRBJ1-1
CDR3 protein: ASSGGQGWTEAF

V gene: TRBV6-2/TRBV6-3
clone size: .
J gene: TRBJ2-5
CDR3 protein: ASRPDRGWETQY

V gene: TRBV20-1
clone size: .
J gene: TRBJ2-5
CDR3 protein: SAPDLAETQY

V gene: TRBV2
clone size: few
J gene: TRBJ1-2
CDR3 protein: ASRADRGLHYGYT

V gene: TRBV25-1
clone size: .
J gene: TRBJ2-5
CDR3 protein: ASSEYRDRGHQETQY

V gene: TRBV6-7
clone size: once
J gene: TRBJ1-4
CDR3 protein: ANHRIQNEKLF

V gene: TRBV7-2
clone size: .
J gene: .
CDR3 protein: VSSLVGLQETQY

V gene: TRBV4-3
clone size: few
J gene: TRBJ2-1
CDR3 protein: ASSQEALVYNEQF

V gene: TRBV6-5
clone size: .
J gene: .
CDR3 protein: ASSQRAAVDEQY

V gene: TRBV4-3
clone size: .
J gene: TRBJ1-4
CDR3 protein: ASSQDGGTNEKLF

V gene: TRBV9
clone size: .
J gene: TRBJ2-3
CDR3 protein: ASSDSGGEADTQY

V gene: TRBV5-5
clone size: .
J gene: TRBJ2-7
CDR3 protein: ASSLRREGDYEQY

V gene: TRBV6-6
clone size: .
J gene: TRBJ2-7
CDR3 protein: ASSQPPGDGSSEQY

V gene: TRBV20-1
clone size: .
J gene: TRBJ1-1
CDR3 protein: SARDSRTGNTEAF

V gene: TRBV5-1
clone size: few
J gene: TRBJ2-1
CDR3 protein: ASSLVEGLHNEQF

V gene: TRBV27
clone size: many
J gene: TRBJ2-3
CDR3 protein: ASRRQGPTDTQY

V gene: TRBV10-3
clone size: .
J gene: TRBJ2-2
CDR3 protein: AIMTGESEAGELF

V gene: TRBV2
clone size: few
J gene: .
CDR3 protein: ASSQNGQGETQY

V gene: TRBV4-2
clone size: few
J gene: TRBJ2-1
CDR3 protein: ASSQGPSLGYNEQF

V gene: TRBV5-1
clone size: .
J gene: TRBJ2-7
CDR3 protein: ASSSRSNSQRNEQY

V gene: TRBV4-2
clone size: .
J gene: TRBJ2-7
CDR3 protein: ASSQVGMTPYEQY

V gene: TRBV10-3
clone size: .
J gene: TRBJ2-1
CDR3 protein: AISGQQGASYNEQF

V gene: TRBV6-2/TRBV6-3
clone size: .
J gene: TRBJ1-1
CDR3 protein: ASTWDRGNTEAF

V gene: TRBV3-1
clone size: .
J gene: TRBJ1-2
CDR3 protein: ASSLRLEGGVYGYT

V gene: TRBV12-3/TRBV12-4
clone size: .
J gene: TRBJ2-5
CDR3 protein: ANSPRGPQGGETQY

V gene: TRBV29-1
clone size: .
J gene: TRBJ2-5
CDR3 protein: SVIAGWYNEQY

V gene: TRBV7-9
clone size: .
J gene: TRBJ2-3
CDR3 protein: ASSTGPGLGADTQY

V gene: TRBV6-4
clone size: once
J gene: TRBJ2-1
CDR3 protein: ATKALASGSNEQF

V gene: TRBV5-1
clone size: .
J gene: TRBJ2-3
CDR3 protein: ASSFVTAASTDMQY

V gene: TRBV5-1
clone size: .
J gene: TRBJ2-3
CDR3 protein: ASSLPGDTQY

V gene: TRBV5-1
clone size: few
J gene: TRBJ1-4
CDR3 protein: ASSTGQIDNEKLF

V gene: TRBV6-5
clone size: once
J gene: TRBJ1-2
CDR3 protein: ASRLGQGVYGYT

V gene: TRBV20-1
clone size: few
J gene: .
CDR3 protein: SSGEYNEQY

V gene: TRBV29-1
clone size: few
J gene: TRBJ2-3
CDR3 protein: SVLGAGTDTQY

V gene: TRBV10-3
clone size: .
J gene: TRBJ2-2
CDR3 protein: AIRQAELTGELF